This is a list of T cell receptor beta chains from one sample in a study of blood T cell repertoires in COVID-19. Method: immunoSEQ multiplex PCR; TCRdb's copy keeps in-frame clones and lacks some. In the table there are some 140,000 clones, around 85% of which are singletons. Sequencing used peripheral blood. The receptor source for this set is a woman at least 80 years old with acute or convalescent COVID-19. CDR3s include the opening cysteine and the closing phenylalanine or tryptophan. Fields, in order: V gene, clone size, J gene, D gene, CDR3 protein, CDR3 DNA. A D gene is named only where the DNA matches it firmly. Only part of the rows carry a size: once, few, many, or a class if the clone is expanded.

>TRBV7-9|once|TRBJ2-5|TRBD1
CASSVGQGGQETQYF
TGTGCCAGCAGCGTGGGACAGGGGGGTCAAGAGACCCAGTACTTC
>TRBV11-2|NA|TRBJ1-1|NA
CASSSLTGNTEAFF
TGTGCCAGCAGCTCCCTAACAGGGAACACTGAAGCTTTCTTT
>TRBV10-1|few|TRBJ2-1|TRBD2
CASSAGLAGTRDEQFF
TGCGCCAGCAGTGCGGGACTAGCGGGGACCAGGGATGAGCAGTTCTTC
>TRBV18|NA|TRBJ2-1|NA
CASSPPGQYNEQFF
TGTGCCAGCTCACCACCTGGACAGTACAATGAGCAGTTCTTC
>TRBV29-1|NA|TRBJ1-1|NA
CSVRSSGTRNTEAFF
TGCAGCGTCCGGTCTTCCGGGACACGGAACACTGAAGCTTTCTTT
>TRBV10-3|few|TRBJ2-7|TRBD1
CAISEAGTETPLEQYF
TGTGCCATCAGTGAGGCCGGGACAGAGACCCCTCTCGAGCAGTACTTC
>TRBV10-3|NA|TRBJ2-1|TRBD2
CAIGGSGRAGAEQFF
TGTGCCATCGGAGGTAGCGGGAGGGCCGGCGCTGAGCAGTTCTTC
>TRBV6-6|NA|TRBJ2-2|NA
CASSFGTRTGELFF
TGTGCCAGCAGTTTCGGGACTCGCACCGGGGAGCTGTTTTTT
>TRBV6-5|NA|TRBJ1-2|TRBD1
CASSQQGAGYGYTF
TGTGCCAGCAGTCAACAGGGGGCGGGCTATGGCTACACCTTC
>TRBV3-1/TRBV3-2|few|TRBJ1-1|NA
CASSRLINTEAFF
TGTGCCAGCAGCCGTCTTATCAACACTGAAGCTTTCTTT
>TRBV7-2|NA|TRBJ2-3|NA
CASSPTSAAITDTQYF
TGTGCCAGCAGCCCGACGTCGGCGGCGATCACAGATACGCAGTATTTT
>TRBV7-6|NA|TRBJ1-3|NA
CASSLRGGGGGNTIYF
TGTGCCAGCAGCTTACGGGGGGGCGGAGGTGGAAACACCATATATTTT
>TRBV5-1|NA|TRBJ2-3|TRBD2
CASSLGLPSGGAGVDTQYF
TGCGCCAGCAGCTTGGGGCTCCCTAGCGGGGGGGCCGGAGTAGATACGCAGTATTTT
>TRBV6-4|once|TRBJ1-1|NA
CASKTRLNTEAFF
TGTGCCAGCAAGACAAGGCTGAACACTGAAGCTTTCTTT
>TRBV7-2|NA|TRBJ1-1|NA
CASSLSGRSTEAFF
TGTGCCAGCAGCTTATCAGGGAGGAGCACTGAAGCTTTCTTT
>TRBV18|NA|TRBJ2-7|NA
CASSPGGAVAEAPYEQYF
TGTGCCAGCTCACCGGGGGGGGCCGTGGCGGAAGCCCCCTACGAGCAGTACTTC
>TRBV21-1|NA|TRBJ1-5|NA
CASSKEKETRAKAGLKKNQPQHF
TGTGCCAGCAGCAAAGAAAAAGAAACCCGAGCTAAGGCGGGCCTAAAAAAGAATCAGCCCCAGCATTTT
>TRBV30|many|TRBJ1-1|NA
CAWRANTEAFF
TGTGCCTGGAGGGCGAACACTGAAGCTTTCTTT
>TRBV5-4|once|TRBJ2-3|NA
CASSRGLTTDTQYF
TGTGCCAGCAGCCGGGGACTCACCACAGATACGCAGTATTTT
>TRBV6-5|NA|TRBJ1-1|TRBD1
CASSYLDKQGAAFF
TGTGCCAGCAGTTACCTCGATAAACAGGGGGCAGCTTTCTTT
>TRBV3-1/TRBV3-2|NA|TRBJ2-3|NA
CASSLLAAVTDTQYF
TGTGCCAGCAGCCTACTAGCTGCGGTGACAGATACGCAGTATTTT
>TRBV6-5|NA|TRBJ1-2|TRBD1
CASSSGQGAKGYTF
TGTGCCAGCAGTTCGGGACAGGGGGCTAAGGGCTACACCTTC
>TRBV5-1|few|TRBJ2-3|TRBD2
CASRTGLAGVTDTQYF
TGCGCCAGCCGGACGGGACTAGCGGGGGTTACAGATACGCAGTATTTT
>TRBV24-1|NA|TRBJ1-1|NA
CATSDPTGNTEAFF
TGTGCCACCAGTGATCCCACAGGGAACACTGAAGCTTTCTTT
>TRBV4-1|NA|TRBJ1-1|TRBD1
CASSQVQGSNTEAFF
TGCGCCAGCAGCCAGGTACAGGGGTCGAACACTGAAGCTTTCTTT
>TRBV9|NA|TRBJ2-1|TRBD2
CASSSQLAGGYNEQFF
TGTGCCAGCAGCTCCCAACTAGCGGGAGGTTACAATGAGCAGTTCTTC
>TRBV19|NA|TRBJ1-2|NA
CASTPGGNGYGYTF
TGTGCCAGTACCCCGGGGGGGAACGGCTATGGCTACACCTTC
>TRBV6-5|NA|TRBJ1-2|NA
CASTPGSGYGYTF
TGTGCCAGCACCCCCGGGTCCGGCTATGGCTACACCTTC
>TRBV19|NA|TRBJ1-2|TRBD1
CASNHRGLGYTF
TGTGCCAGTAACCACAGGGGGCTTGGCTACACCTTC
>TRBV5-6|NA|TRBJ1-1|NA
CASSFQGMRTEAFF
TGTGCCAGCAGCTTTCAGGGAATGAGGACTGAAGCTTTCTTT
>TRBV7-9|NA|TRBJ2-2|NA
CASSLLPALGELFF
TGTGCCAGCAGCTTACTCCCCGCGCTCGGGGAGCTGTTTTTT
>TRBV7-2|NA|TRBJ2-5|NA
CASSLGQGGRQETQYF
TGTGCCAGCAGCTTAGGCCAGGGGGGTCGACAAGAGACCCAGTACTTC
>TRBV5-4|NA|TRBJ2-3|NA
CASSLAGISTDTQYF
TGTGCCAGCAGCTTGGCAGGGATAAGCACAGATACGCAGTATTTT
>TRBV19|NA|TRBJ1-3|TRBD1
CASSLRTGGNTIYF
TGTGCCAGTAGCCTCCGGACAGGGGGAAACACCATATATTTT
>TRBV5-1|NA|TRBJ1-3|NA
CASSSTTGSGNTIYF
TGCGCCAGCAGCTCGACCACAGGATCTGGAAACACCATATATTTT
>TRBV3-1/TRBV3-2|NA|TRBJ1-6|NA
CATTDGSSYNSPLHF
TGTGCCACTACAGACGGGAGCTCCTATAATTCACCCCTCCACTTT
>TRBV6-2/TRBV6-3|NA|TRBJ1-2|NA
CASSYLPTGGYGYTF
TGTGCCAGCAGTTACCTCCCGACGGGGGGCTATGGCTACACCTTC
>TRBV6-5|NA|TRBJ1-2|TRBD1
CASMPRDSLNYGYTF
TGTGCCAGCATGCCCCGGGACAGCCTTAACTATGGCTACACCTTC
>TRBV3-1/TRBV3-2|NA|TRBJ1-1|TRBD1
CASSQARTGAPEAFF
TGTGCCAGCAGCCAAGCCCGTACAGGGGCCCCTGAAGCTTTCTTT
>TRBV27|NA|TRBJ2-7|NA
CASSLGSTYEQYF
TGTGCCAGCAGTTTAGGGAGCACGTACGAGCAGTACTTC
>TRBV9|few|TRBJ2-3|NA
CASSDGSGPLGTDTQYF
TGTGCCAGCAGCGACGGGAGCGGGCCCTTAGGTACAGATACGCAGTATTTT
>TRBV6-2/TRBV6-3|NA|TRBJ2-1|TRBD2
CASSPGTSGSNEQFF
TGTGCCAGCAGCCCCGGGACTAGCGGGAGCAATGAGCAGTTCTTC
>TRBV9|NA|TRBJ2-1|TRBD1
CASSPPPGQGGNEQFF
TGTGCCAGCAGCCCACCCCCGGGACAGGGCGGCAATGAGCAGTTCTTC
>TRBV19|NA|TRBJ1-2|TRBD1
CATYSGAGGEPYGYTF
TGTGCCACCTACTCAGGGGCAGGGGGCGAACCTTATGGCTACACCTTC
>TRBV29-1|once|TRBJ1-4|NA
CSVASGGANEKLFF
TGCAGCGTGGCCTCGGGAGGCGCTAATGAAAAACTGTTTTTT
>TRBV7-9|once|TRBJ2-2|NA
CASSAIRSGTGELFF
TGTGCCAGCAGCGCGATTAGGTCGGGCACCGGGGAGCTGTTTTTT
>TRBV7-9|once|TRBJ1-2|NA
CASSESGLDPNYGYTF
TGTGCCAGCAGCGAATCTGGACTTGATCCTAACTATGGCTACACCTTC
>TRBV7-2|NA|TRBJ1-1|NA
CASRNPQGFTEAFF
TGTGCCAGCAGAAACCCCCAGGGGTTCACTGAAGCTTTCTTT
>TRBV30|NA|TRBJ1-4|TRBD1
CAWSVFGTGGEKLFF
TGTGCCTGGAGTGTATTCGGGACAGGGGGGGAAAAACTGTTTTTT
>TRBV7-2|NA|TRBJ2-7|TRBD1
CASSPWTGNQNEQYF
TGTGCCAGCAGCCCCTGGACAGGGAACCAGAACGAGCAGTACTTC
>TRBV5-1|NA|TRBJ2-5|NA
CASRRGPRETQYF
TGCGCCAGCAGACGTGGCCCGCGGGAGACCCAGTACTTC
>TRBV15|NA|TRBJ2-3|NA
CATSRAGAPLGTDTQYF
TGTGCCACCAGCAGAGCTGGGGCTCCCCTGGGCACAGATACGCAGTATTTT
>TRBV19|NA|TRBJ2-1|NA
CASSDSPTYNEQFF
TGTGCCAGTAGTGACTCCCCCACCTACAATGAGCAGTTCTTC
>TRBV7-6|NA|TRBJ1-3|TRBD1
CASSMPGTGGRNTIYF
TGTGCCAGCAGCATGCCCGGGACAGGGGGTAGAAACACCATATATTTT
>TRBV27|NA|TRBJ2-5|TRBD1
CASSLSQGAVQTQYF
TGTGCCAGCAGTTTATCACAGGGGGCTGTTCAGACCCAGTACTTC
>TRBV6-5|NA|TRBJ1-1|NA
CASSLGTGSSTEAFF
TGTGCCAGCAGTTTGGGTACCGGGAGTAGCACTGAAGCTTTCTTT
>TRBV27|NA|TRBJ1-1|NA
CASSLYTRNTEAFF
TGTGCCAGCAGTTTATACACACGGAACACTGAAGCTTTCTTT